These T cell receptor beta chains were read from a single sample in a study of blood T cells in healthy people across ages. Using its own MiXCR run on the 5' RACE reads, TCRdb lists one record per CDR3 protein. In the table there are around 800,000 distinct CDR3 sequences, around half of which are singletons. Sequenced sample: blood. These receptors were taken from a man older than 75 in good health. Both conserved end residues are part of each CDR3. Fields, in order: D gene, V gene, clone size, J gene, CDR3 protein, CDR3 DNA. The D gene is left open where the match is weak. Clone size appears in some rows only: once, few, many, or a class for an expanded clone.

>TRBD2|TRBV5-5|.|TRBJ2-1
CASSLGFGLAGYNEQFF
TGTGCCAGCAGCTTGGGGTTTGGGCTAGCGGGTTACAATGAGCAGTTCTTC
>TRBD2|TRBV11-2|.|TRBJ2-1
CASSLVQREGHNEQFF
TGTGCCAGCAGCTTAGTTCAGCGGGAGGGCCACAATGAGCAGTTCTTC
>TRBD2|TRBV25-1|.|TRBJ2-2
CASSEYLGREGTGELFF
TGTGCCAGCAGTGAATATCTTGGCAGGGAGGGCACCGGGGAGCTGTTTTTT
>.|TRBV2|.|TRBJ1-1
CASGEQGGNTEAFF
TGTGCCAGCGGGGAACAGGGAGGGAACACTGAAGCTTTCTTT
>.|TRBV7-9|.|TRBJ1-2
CASSLVQSAYGYTF
TGTGCCAGCAGCTTAGTACAGAGCGCCTATGGCTACACCTTC
>TRBD1|TRBV24-1|few|TRBJ1-1
CATSWTGVNTEAFF
TGTGCCACCAGTTGGACAGGGGTGAACACTGAAGCTTTCTTT
>TRBD1|TRBV12-3/TRBV12-4|few|TRBJ2-6
CASSLGSWTGISGANVLTF
TGTGCCAGCAGTTTAGGCAGTTGGACAGGCATCTCTGGGGCCAACGTCCTGACTTTC
>.|TRBV7-9|few|TRBJ2-6
CASSPESGANVLTF
TGTGCCAGCAGCCCAGAGTCCGGGGCCAACGTCCTGACTTTC
>.|TRBV12-3/TRBV12-4|.|TRBJ1-2
CASSFSRDQYGYTF
TGTGCCAGCAGTTTTTCCCGAGACCAGTATGGCTACACCTTC
>.|TRBV24-1|.|TRBJ2-1
CATSDYSHNEQFF
TGTGCCACCAGTGATTACAGCCACAATGAGCAGTTCTTC
>.|TRBV7-2|.|TRBJ1-6
CASTGLNYNSPLHF
TGTGCCAGCACGGGCCTGAATTATAATTCACCCCTCCACTTT
>.|TRBV9|once|TRBJ2-3
CASSVERAGDTQYF
TGTGCCAGCAGCGTAGAGAGGGCAGGAGATACGCAGTATTTT
>.|TRBV2|.|TRBJ1-1
CAGSTGFNTEAFF
TGTGCCGGTTCGACAGGATTTAACACTGAAGCTTTCTTT
>.|TRBV2|few|TRBJ2-3
CASSETSTDTQYF
TGTGCCAGCAGTGAAACTAGCACAGATACGCAGTATTTT
>TRBD1|TRBV7-2|.|TRBJ2-1
CASSWAGGNEQFF
TGTGCCAGCAGCTGGGCAGGGGGCAATGAGCAGTTCTTC
>TRBD2|TRBV5-1|.|TRBJ2-5
CASSLAGLDQETQYF
TGCGCCAGCAGCTTGGCGGGACTAGACCAAGAGACCCAGTACTTC
>TRBD2|TRBV4-2|.|TRBJ2-3
CASSQDGLAGRYAYF
TGTGCCAGCAGCCAAGATGGACTAGCTGGGCGATACGCGTATTTT
>.|TRBV20-1|.|TRBJ1-1
CSARKEGPATEAFF
TGCAGTGCTAGAAAGGAGGGCCCGGCCACTGAAGCTTTCTTT
>.|TRBV28|.|TRBJ2-1
CASIGGVSYNEQFF
TGTGCCAGCATAGGGGGGGTCTCCTACAATGAGCAGTTCTTC
>TRBD2|TRBV7-2|.|TRBJ2-1
CASSLDSGRSNEQFF
TGTGCCAGCAGCTTAGATTCCGGGAGGTCTAATGAGCAGTTCTTC
>.|TRBV28|.|TRBJ1-3
CASIQGNAIYF
TGTGCCAGCATCCAGGGAAACGCCATATATTTT
>.|TRBV20-1|.|TRBJ2-7
CSASLTYNEQYF
TGCAGTGCTAGCCTAACCTACAATGAGCAGTACTTC
>TRBD2|TRBV12-3/TRBV12-4|.|TRBJ2-7
CASRGGLAGVEQYF
TGTGCCAGCAGAGGGGGCCTAGCGGGAGTCGAGCAGTACTTC
>.|TRBV30|few|TRBJ2-3
CAWSVVGWEEGYAYF
TGTGCCTGGAGTGTAGTAGGATGGGAGGAAGGGTACGCGTATTTT
>TRBD1|TRBV29-1|.|TRBJ2-7
CSVLRDRSSYEQYF
TGCAGCGTTCTCCGGGACAGGAGTTCCTACGAGCAGTACTTC
>TRBD1|TRBV10-3|.|TRBJ1-1
CAISLGQGGTEAFF
TGTGCCATCAGTCTGGGACAGGGGGGCACTGAAGCTTTCTTT
>.|TRBV3-1|.|TRBJ1-6
CASSDKINSPLHF
TGTGCCAGCAGTGACAAGATTAATTCACCCCTCCACTTT
>TRBD2|TRBV20-1|.|TRBJ2-7
CSASAGTSGTREQYF
TGCAGTGCCAGTGCCGGGACTAGCGGGACAAGGGAGCAGTACTTC
>.|TRBV19|.|TRBJ1-2
CASSILANYGYTF
TGTGCCAGTAGTATCCTGGCTAACTATGGCTACACCTTC
>TRBD2|TRBV2|once|TRBJ2-3
CASSEPSGSGRYAYF
TGTGCCAGCAGCGAACCTAGCGGATCAGGAAGATACGCGTATTTT
>TRBD2|TRBV7-9|.|TRBJ2-5
CASSLAGGVAGYQETQYF
TGTGCCAGCAGCTTAGCGGGCGGGGTAGCGGGCTACCAAGAGACCCAGTACTTC
>.|TRBV6-5|few|TRBJ1-6
CASSYSRRGTLHF
TGTGCCAGCAGTTACTCAAGACGGGGGACCCTCCACTTT
>.|TRBV6-6|.|TRBJ2-2
CASSYAAGQNTGELFF
TGTGCCAGCAGTTACGCCGCAGGACAGAACACCGGGGAACTGTTTTTT
>.|TRBV10-3|.|TRBJ2-7
CAINRGVGYEQYF
TGTGCCATCAATCGGGGAGTGGGCTACGAGCAGTACTTC
>.|TRBV20-1|.|TRBJ2-3
CSAPTLPSGITDTQYF
TGCAGTGCTCCGACGTTACCCAGCGGAATCACAGATACGCAGTATTTT
>.|TRBV7-2|.|TRBJ2-7
CASSDYPVGGASYEQYF
TGTGCCAGCAGCGATTATCCTGTAGGGGGTGCATCCTACGAGCAGTACTTC
>.|TRBV27|many|TRBJ1-2
CASSFEGNYGYTF
TGTGCCAGCAGTTTTGAGGGAAACTATGGCTACACCTTC
>TRBD1|TRBV29-1|.|TRBJ1-1
CSVDRGRAEAFF
TGCAGCGTTGACAGGGGGCGGGCTGAAGCTTTCTTT
>.|TRBV6-1|.|TRBJ2-5
CASSEVPSGTQYF
TGTGCCAGCAGTGAAGTACCCTCGGGGACCCAGTACTTC
>TRBD2|TRBV20-1|.|TRBJ2-7
CSARDPLAGTYEQYF
TGCAGTGCTAGAGATCCCCTAGCGGGAACCTACGAGCAGTACTTC
>TRBD1|TRBV4-1|.|TRBJ2-1
CASSQGFGTVSYNEQFF
TGCGCCAGCAGCCAAGGGTTCGGGACAGTTTCCTACAATGAGCAGTTCTTC
>TRBD2|TRBV7-2|few|TRBJ2-3
CASSFAGGRLAGSTDTQYF
TGTGCCAGCAGCTTCGCAGGGGGACGACTAGCGGGAAGTACAGATACGCAGTATTTT
>.|TRBV9|.|TRBJ2-3
CASSPRGSSNTDTQYF
TGTGCCAGCAGCCCCCGGGGCTCCTCTAACACAGATACGCAGTATTTT
>.|TRBV9|.|TRBJ2-2
CARPGEGTGELFF
TGTGCCAGACCGGGAGAAGGGACCGGGGAGCTGTTTTTT